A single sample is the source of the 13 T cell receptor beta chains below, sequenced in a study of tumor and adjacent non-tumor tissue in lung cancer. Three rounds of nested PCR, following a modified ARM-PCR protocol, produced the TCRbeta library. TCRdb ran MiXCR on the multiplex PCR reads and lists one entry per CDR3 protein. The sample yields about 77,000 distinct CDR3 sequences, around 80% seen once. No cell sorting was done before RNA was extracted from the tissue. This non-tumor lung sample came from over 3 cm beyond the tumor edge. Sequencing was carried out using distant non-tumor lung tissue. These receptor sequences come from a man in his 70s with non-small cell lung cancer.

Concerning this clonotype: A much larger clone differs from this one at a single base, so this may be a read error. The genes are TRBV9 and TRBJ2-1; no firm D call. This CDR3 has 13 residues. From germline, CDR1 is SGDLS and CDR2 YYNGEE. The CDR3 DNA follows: TGTGCCAGCAGCGTAGGGGTTGACAATGAGCGGTTCTTC. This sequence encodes CASSVGVDNERFF.

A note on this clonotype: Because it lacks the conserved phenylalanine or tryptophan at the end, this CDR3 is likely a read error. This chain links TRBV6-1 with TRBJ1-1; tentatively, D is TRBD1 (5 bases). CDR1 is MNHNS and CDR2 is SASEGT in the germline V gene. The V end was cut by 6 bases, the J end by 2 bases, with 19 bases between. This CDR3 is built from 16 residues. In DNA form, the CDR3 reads TGTGCCAGCAGAGATGTTCAGGGAAATCTTAACACTGAAGCTTTCTTA. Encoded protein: CASRDVQGNLNTEAFL.

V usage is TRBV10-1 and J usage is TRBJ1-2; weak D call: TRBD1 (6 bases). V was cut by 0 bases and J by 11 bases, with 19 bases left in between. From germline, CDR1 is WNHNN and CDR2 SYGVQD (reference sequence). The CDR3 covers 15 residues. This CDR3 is CASSESTGQPYEYTF. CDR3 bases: TGCGCCAGCAGTGAGTCGACAGGCCAACCCTATGAATACACCTTC.

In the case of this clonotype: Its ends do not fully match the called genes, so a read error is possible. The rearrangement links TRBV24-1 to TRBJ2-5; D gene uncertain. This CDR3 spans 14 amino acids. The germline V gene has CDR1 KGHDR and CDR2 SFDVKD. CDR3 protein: CATSDFTAQETQYF. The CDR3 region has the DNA TGTGCTACCAGTGATTTCACAGCCCAAGAGACCCAGTACTTC.

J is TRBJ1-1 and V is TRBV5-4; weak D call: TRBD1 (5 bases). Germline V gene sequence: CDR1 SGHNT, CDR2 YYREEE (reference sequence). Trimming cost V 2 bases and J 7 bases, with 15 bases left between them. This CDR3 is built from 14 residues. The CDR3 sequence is CASSLGRVMNEAFF. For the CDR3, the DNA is TGTGCCAGCAGCTTAGGCAGGGTAATGAATGAAGCTTTCTTT.

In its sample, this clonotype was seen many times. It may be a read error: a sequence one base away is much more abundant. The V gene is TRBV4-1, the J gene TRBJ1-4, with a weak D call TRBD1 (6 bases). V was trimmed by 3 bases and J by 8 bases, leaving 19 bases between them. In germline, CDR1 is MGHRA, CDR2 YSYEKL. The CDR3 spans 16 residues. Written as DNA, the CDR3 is TGCGCCAGCAGCCAGATATGGGGGCAGGGGAGCGAAAAACTGTTTTTT. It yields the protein CASSQIWGQGSEKLFF.

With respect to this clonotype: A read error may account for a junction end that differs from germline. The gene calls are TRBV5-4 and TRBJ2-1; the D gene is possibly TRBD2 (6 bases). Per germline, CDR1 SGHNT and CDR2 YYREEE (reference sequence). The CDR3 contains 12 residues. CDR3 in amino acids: CASSLPGEEHFF. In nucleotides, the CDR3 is TGTGCCAGCAGCTTACCGGGGGAGGAGCACTTCTTC.

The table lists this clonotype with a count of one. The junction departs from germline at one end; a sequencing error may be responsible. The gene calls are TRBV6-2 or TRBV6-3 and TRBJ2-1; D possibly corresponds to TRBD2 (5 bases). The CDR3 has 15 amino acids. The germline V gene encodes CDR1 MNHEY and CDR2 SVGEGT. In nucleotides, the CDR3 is TGTGCCTCCCTCGGGCTAGCCAGTTCCTACAATGAGAAGTTCTTC. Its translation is CASLGLASSYNEKFF.

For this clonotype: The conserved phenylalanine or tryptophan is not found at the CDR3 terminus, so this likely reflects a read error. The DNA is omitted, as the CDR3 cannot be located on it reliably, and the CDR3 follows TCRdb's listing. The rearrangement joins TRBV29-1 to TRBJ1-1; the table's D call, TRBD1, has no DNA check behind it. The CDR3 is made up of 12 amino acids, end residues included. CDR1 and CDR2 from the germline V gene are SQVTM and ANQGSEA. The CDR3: CSGGTGNTEALL.

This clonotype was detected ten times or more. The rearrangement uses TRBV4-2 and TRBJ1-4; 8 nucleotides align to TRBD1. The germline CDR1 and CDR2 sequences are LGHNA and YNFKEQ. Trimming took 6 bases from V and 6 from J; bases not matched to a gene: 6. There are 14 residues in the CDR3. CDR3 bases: TGTGCCAGCAGACGTGGACAGGGAGATGAAAAACTGTTTTTT. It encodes CASRRGQGDEKLFF.

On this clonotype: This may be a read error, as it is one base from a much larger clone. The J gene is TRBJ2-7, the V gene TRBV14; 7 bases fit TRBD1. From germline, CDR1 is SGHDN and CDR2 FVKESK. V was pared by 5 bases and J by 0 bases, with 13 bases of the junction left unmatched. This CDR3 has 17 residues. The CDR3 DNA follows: TGTGCCAGCAGCAACCACCGGGGACAGACCCCCTCCTACGAGCAGTACTTC. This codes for CASSNHRGQTPSYEQYF.

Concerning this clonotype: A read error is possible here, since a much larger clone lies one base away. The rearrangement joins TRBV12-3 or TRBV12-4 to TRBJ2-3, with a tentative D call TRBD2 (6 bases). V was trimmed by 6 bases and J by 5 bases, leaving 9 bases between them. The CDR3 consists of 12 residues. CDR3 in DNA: TGTGCCAGCAGCCCCGGGAGAGATACGCAGTATTTT. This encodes CASSPGRDTQYF.

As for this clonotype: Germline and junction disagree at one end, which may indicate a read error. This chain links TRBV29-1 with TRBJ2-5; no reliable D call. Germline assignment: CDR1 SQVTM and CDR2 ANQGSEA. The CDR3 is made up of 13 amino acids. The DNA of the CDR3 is TGCAGCCTTGCCGACATGTTCCAAGAGACCCATTATTTC. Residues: CSLADMFQETHYF.